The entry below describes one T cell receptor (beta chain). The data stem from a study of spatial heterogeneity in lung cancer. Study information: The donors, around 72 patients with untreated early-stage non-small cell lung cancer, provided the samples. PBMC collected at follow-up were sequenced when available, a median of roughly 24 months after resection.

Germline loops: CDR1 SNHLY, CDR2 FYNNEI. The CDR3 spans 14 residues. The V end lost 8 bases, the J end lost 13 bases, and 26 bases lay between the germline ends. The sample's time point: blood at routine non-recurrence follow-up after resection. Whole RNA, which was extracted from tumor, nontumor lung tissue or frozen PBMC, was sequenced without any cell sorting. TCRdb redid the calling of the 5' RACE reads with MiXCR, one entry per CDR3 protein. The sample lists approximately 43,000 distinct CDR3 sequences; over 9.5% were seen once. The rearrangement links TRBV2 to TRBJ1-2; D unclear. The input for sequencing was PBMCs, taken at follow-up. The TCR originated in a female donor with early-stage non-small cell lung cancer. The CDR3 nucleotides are TGTGCCAGCTATCCTTCGAGTCGGTCACCCATATGCACCTTC. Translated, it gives CASYPSSRSPICTF. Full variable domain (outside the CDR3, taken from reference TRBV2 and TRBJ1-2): EPEVTQTPSHQVTQMGQEVILRCVPISNHLYFYWYRQILGQKVEFLVSFYNNEISEKSEIFDDQFSVERPDGSNFTLKIRSTKLEDSAMYFCASYPSSRSPICTFGSGTRLTVV.